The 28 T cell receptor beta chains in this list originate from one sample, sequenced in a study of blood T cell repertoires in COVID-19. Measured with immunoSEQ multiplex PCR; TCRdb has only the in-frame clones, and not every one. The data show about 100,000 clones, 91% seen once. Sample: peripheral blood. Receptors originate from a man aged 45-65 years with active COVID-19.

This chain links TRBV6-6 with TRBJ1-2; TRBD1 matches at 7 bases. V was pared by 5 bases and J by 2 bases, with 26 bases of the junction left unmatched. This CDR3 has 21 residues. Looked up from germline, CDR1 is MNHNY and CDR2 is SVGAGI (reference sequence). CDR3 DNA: TGTGCCAGCAGTCCGCAGACAAACCGCCGACCTTACAGGGGAGGAAACTATGGCTACACCTTC. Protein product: CASSPQTNRRPYRGGNYGYTF.

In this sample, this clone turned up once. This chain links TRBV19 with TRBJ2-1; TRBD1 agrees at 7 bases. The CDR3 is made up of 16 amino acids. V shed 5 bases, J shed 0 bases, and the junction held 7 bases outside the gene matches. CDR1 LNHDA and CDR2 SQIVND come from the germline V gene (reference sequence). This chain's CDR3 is CASSARDRSSYNEQFF. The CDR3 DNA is TGTGCCAGTAGTGCTAGGGACAGAAGCTCCTACAATGAGCAGTTCTTC.

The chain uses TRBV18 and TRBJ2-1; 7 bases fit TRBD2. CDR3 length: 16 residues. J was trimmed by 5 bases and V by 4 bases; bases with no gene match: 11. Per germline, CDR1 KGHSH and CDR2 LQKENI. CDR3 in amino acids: CASSRFLPREDNEQFF. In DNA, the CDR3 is TGTGCCAGCTCACGGTTTTTGCCTCGGGAGGACAATGAGCAGTTCTTC.

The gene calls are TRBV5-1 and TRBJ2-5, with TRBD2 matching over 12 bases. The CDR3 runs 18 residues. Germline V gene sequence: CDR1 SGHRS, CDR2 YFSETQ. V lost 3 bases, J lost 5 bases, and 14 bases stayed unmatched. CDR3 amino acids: CASSSRALAGGGRETQYF. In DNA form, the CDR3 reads TGCGCCAGCAGCTCCCGGGCACTAGCGGGGGGCGGCCGGGAGACCCAGTACTTC. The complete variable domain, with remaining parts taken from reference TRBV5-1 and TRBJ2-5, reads KAGVTQTPRYLIKTRGQQVTLSCSPISGHRSVSWYQQTPGQGLQFLFEYFSETQRNKGNFPGRFSGRQFSNSRSEMNVSTLELGDSALYLCASSSRALAGGGRETQYFGPGTRLLVL.

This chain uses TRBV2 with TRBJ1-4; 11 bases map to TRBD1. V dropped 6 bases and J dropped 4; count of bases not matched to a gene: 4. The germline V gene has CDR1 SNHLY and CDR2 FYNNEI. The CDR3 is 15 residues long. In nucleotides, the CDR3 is TGTGCCAGCAGCACGGGGACAGGGGGTAATGAAAAACTGTTTTTT. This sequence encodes CASSTGTGGNEKLFF.

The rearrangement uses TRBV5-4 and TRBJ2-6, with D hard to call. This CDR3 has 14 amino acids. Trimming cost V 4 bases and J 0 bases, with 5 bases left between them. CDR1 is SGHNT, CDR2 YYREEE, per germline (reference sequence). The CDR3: CASSPFSGANVLTF. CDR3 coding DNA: TGTGCCAGCAGCCCATTCTCTGGGGCCAACGTCCTGACTTTC.

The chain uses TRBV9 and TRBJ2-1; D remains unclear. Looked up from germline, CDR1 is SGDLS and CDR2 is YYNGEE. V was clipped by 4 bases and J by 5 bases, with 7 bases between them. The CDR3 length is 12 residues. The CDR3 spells CASSNTNNEQFF. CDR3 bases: TGTGCCAGCAGCAACACTAACAATGAGCAGTTCTTC.

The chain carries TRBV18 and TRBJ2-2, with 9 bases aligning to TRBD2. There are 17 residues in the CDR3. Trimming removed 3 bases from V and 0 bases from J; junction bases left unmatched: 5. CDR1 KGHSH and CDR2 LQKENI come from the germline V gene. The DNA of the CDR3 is TGTGCCAGCTCACCGACTAGCGGAACCTCGAACACCGGGGAGCTGTTTTTT. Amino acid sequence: CASSPTSGTSNTGELFF.

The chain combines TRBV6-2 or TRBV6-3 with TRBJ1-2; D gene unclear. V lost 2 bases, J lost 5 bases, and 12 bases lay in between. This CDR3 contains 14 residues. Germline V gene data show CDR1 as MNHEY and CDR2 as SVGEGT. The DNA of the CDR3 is TGTGCCAGCAGTTACGCAGGACGGACTTATGGCTACACCTTC. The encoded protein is CASSYAGRTYGYTF.

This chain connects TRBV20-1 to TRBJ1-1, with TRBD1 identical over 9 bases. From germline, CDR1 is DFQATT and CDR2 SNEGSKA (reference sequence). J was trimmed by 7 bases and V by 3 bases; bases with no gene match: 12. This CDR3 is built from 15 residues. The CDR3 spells CSASLTGGAKDEAFF. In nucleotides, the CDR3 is TGCAGTGCTAGTCTTACAGGGGGCGCAAAGGATGAAGCTTTCTTT.

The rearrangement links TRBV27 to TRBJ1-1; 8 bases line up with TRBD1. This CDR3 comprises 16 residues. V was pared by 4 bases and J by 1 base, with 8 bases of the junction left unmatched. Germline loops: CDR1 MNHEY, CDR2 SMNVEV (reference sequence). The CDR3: CASSYIPGTGNTEAFF. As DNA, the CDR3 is TGTGCCAGCAGTTATATACCCGGGACAGGGAACACTGAAGCTTTCTTT.

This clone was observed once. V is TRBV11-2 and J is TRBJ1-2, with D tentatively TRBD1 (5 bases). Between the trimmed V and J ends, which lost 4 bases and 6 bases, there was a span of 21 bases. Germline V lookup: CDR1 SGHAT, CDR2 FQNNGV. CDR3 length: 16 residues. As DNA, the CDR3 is TGTGCCAGCAGCTATACGCCGGGGGATCGCCCGGATGGCTACACCTTC. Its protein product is CASSYTPGDRPDGYTF. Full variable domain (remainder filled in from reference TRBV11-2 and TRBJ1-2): EAGVAQSPRYKIIEKRQSVAFWCNPISGHATLYWYQQILGQGPKLLIQFQNNGVVDDSQLPKDRFSAERLKGVDSTLKIQPAKLEDSAVYLCASSYTPGDRPDGYTFGSGTRLTVV.

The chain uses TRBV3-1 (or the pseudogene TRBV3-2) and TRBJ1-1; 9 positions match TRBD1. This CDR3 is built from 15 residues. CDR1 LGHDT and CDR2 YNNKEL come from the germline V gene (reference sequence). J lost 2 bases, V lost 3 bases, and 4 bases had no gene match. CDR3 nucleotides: TGTGCCAGCAGCCAGCGGACAGGGGAAAACACTGAAGCTTTCTTT. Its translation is CASSQRTGENTEAFF.

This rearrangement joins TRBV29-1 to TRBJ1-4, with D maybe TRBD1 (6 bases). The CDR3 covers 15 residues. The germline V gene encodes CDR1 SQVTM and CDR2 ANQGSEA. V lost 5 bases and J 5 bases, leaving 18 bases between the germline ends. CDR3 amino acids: CSVRTALAYNEKLFF. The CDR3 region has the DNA TGCAGCGTTCGGACAGCCTTAGCTTACAATGAAAAACTGTTTTTT.

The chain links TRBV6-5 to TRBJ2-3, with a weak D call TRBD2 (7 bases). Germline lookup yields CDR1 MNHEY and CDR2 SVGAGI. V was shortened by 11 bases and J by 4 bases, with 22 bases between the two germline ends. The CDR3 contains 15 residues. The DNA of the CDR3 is TGTGCCTCCCAGGCGGGGGCCCTGGGCGCAGATACGCAGTATTTT. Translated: CASQAGALGADTQYF.

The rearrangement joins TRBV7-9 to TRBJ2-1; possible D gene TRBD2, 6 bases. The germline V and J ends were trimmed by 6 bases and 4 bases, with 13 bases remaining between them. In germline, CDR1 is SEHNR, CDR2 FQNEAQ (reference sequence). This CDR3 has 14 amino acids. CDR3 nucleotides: TGTGCCAGCAGTGGGGGGATAGGGTACAATGAGCAGTTCTTC. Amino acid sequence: CASSGGIGYNEQFF.

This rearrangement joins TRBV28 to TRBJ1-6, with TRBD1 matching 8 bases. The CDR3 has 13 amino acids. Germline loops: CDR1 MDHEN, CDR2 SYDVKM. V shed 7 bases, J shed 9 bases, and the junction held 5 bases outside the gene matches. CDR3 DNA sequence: TGTGCCAGCATTAATACAGGGGGTTCACCCCTCCACTTT. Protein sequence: CASINTGGSPLHF.

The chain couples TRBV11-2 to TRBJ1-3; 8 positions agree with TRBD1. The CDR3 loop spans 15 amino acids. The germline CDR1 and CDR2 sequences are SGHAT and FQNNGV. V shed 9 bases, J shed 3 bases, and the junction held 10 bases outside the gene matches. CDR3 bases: TGTGCCAGTAACCAACAGGGGGACTATGGAAACACCATATATTTT. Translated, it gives CASNQQGDYGNTIYF.

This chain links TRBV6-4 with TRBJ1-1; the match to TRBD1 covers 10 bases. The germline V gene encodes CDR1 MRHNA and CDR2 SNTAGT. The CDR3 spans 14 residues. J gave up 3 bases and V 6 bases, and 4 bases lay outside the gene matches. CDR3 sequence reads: CASRRTGGDTEAFF. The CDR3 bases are TGTGCCAGCAGGAGGACAGGGGGTGACACTGAAGCTTTCTTT.

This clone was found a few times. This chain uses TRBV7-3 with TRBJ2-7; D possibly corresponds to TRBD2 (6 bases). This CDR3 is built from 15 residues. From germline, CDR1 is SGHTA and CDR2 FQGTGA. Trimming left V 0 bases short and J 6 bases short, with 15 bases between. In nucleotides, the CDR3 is TGTGCCAGCAGCTTAACTGGGACTCCCTCCACCGAGCAGTACTTC. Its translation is CASSLTGTPSTEQYF. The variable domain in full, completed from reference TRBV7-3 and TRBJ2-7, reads GAGVSQTPSNKVTEKGKYVELRCDPISGHTALYWYRQSLGQGPEFLIYFQGTGAADDSGLPNDRFFAVRPEGSVSTLKIQRTERGDSAVYLCASSLTGTPSTEQYFGPGTRLTVT.

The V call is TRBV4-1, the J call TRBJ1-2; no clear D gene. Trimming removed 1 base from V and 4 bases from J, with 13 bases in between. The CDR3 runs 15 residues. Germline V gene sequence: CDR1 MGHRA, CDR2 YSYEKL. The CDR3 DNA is TGCGCCAGCAGCCAAGGGTCTAGGGAGGGCTATGGCTACACCTTC. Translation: CASSQGSREGYGYTF.

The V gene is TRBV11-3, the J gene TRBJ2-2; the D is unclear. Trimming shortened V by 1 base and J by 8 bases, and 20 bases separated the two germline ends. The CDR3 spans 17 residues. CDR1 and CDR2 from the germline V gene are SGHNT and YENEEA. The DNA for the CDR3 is TGTGCCAGCAGCTTAGCCCCTTTTCTGAGTGGTTCGGGGGAGCTGTTTTTT. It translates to CASSLAPFLSGSGELFF.

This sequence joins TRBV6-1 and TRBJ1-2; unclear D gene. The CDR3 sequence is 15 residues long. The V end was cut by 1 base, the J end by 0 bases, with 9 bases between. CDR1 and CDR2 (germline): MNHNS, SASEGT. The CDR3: CASSEGDGANYGYTF. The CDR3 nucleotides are TGTGCCAGCAGTGAAGGTGACGGAGCTAACTATGGCTACACCTTC.

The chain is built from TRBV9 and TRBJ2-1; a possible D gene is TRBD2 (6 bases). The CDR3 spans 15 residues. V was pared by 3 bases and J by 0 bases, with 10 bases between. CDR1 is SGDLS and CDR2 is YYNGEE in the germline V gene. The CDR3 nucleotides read TGTGCCAGCAGCGCCAGACTAGGCTCCTACAATGAGCAGTTCTTC. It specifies CASSARLGSYNEQFF.

CDR3 coding DNA: TGTGCCAGCAGCCAACATCCCGGGACAGGAGGATCTGGGGCCAACGTCCTGACTTTC. This gives the protein CASSQHPGTGGSGANVLTF. This chain connects TRBV14 to TRBJ2-6; 8 bases fit TRBD1. The V and J ends lost 2 bases and 1 base, in that order; junction bases with no gene match: 10. CDR3 length: 19 amino acids. Germline assignment: CDR1 SGHDN and CDR2 FVKESK.

The CDR3 loop reads CASSPTLRTFQETQYF. The CDR3 DNA reads TGTGCCAGCAGCCCGACCCTACGGACATTCCAAGAGACCCAGTACTTC. The chain combines TRBV3-1 (or the pseudogene TRBV3-2) with TRBJ2-5, with D possibly matching TRBD1 (5 bases). The CDR3 runs 16 residues. V shed 4 bases and J shed 1 base, with 16 bases lying between them. Germline V gene sequence: CDR1 LGHDT, CDR2 YNNKEL (reference sequence).

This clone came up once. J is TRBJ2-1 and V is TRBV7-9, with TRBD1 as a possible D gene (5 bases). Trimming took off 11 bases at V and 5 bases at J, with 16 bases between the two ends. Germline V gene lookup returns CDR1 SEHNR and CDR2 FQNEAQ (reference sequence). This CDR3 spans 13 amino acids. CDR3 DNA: TGTGCCGGGGCCCGAGGCCCGAACAATGAGCAGTTCTTC. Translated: CAGARGPNNEQFF.

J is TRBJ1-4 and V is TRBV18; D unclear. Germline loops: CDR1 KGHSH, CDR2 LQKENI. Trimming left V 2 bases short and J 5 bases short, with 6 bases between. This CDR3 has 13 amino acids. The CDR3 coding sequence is TGTGCCAGCTCACCAGGGCTAAATGAAAAACTGTTTTTT. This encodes CASSPGLNEKLFF.